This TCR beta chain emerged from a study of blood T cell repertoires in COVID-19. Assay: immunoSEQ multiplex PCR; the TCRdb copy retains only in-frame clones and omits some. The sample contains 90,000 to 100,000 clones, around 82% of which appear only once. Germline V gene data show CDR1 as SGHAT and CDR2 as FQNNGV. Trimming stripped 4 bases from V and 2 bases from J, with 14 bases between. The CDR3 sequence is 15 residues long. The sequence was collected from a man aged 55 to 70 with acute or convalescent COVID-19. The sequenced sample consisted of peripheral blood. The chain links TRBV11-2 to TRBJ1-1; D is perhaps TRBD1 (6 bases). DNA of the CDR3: TGTGCCAGCAGCTCACCCTCGACAGGAAACACTGAAGCTTTCTTT. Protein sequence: CASSSPSTGNTEAFF.